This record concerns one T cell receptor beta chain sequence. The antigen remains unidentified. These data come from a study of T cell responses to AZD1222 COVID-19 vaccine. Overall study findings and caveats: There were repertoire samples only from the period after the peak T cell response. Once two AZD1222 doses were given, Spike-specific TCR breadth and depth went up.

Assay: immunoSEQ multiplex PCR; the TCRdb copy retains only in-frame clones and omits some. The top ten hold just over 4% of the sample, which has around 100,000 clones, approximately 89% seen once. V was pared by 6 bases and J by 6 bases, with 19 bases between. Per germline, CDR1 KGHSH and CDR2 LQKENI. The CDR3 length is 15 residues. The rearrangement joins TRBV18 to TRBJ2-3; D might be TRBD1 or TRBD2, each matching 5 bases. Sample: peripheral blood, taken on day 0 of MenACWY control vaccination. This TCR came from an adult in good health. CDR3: CASSAVGDTMDTQYF. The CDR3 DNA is TGTGCCAGCTCCGCCGTGGGGGATACCATGGATACGCAGTATTTT.